This passage covers 21 T cell receptor beta chains from one sample sequenced in a study of monozygotic twins with inflammatory bowel disease. For each CDR3 protein, TCRdb gives one entry from its re-call of the 5' RACE reads, without DNA. The sample spans 200,000 to 250,000 distinct CDR3 sequences; the ten largest clones claim approximately 1.6%. Sample: blood. Source of these receptors: a human donor with ulcerative colitis or Crohn's disease, or a healthy co-twin of an affected twin (not recorded which).

This chain links TRBV5-4 with TRBJ2-5; TCRdb's D call of TRBD1 is untestable without DNA. There are 16 residues in the CDR3. In germline, CDR1 is SGHNT, CDR2 YYREEE (reference sequence). CDR3 loop: CASSTGTARTQETQYF.

The V call is TRBV18, the J call TRBJ2-7; with no DNA, the TCRdb D assignment of TRBD1 cannot be verified. The CDR3 is 14 residues long. The germline V gene encodes CDR1 KGHSH and CDR2 LQKENI. The CDR3 region is CASSPRTGGDEQYF.

V usage is TRBV12-3 or TRBV12-4 and J usage is TRBJ1-1. The CDR3 runs 13 residues. The CDR3: CASRQGKNTEAFF.

The chain uses TRBV5-1 and TRBJ1-2. The CDR3 sequence is 15 residues long. Germline V gives CDR1 SGHRS, CDR2 YFSETQ. CDR3 loop: CASSLGVAVRHGYTF. Variable domain in full (rest from reference TRBV5-1 and TRBJ1-2): KAGVTQTPRYLIKTRGQQVTLSCSPISGHRSVSWYQQTPGQGLQFLFEYFSETQRNKGNFPGRFSGRQFSNSRSEMNVSTLELGDSALYLCASSLGVAVRHGYTFGSGTRLTVV.

The genes are TRBV4-1 and TRBJ1-4; TCRdb picks TRBD1, but there is no DNA to check that call. Germline V gene lookup returns CDR1 MGHRA and CDR2 YSYEKL. The CDR3 totals 15 residues. The CDR3 here is CASSLLGTPNEKLFF.

This chain uses TRBV6-1 with TRBJ1-2; TCRdb's D gene call, TRBD1, goes unchecked for lack of DNA. There are 15 residues in the CDR3. Per germline, CDR1 MNHNS and CDR2 SASEGT. The CDR3 loop is CASSRTGLSDYGYTF.

The chain carries TRBV4-1 and TRBJ2-2; TCRdb reports TRBD2, a call that lacks DNA to check it against. The CDR3 sequence is 14 residues long. Per the germline V gene, CDR1 is MGHRA and CDR2 is YSYEKL. Here the CDR3 reads CASSSLLATGELFF.

The chain employs TRBV7-9 and TRBJ2-3; TCRdb designates TRBD1, a call that cannot be tested without DNA. The CDR3 consists of 15 residues. Germline V CDR1 and CDR2: SEHNR, FQNEAQ (reference sequence). CDR3 amino acids: CASSQMGQRTDTQYF.

J is TRBJ1-1 and V is TRBV20-1. Looked up from germline, CDR1 is DFQATT and CDR2 is SNEGSKA (reference sequence). This CDR3 has 13 amino acids. The CDR3 loop is CSETGPEDTEAFF.

The genes are TRBV7-9 and TRBJ2-1; TCRdb's D gene call, TRBD1, goes unchecked for lack of DNA. The CDR3 is made up of 15 amino acids. In germline, CDR1 is SEHNR, CDR2 FQNEAQ (reference sequence). The CDR3 protein is CASSFVGGVYNEQFF.

The genes are TRBV12-3 or TRBV12-4 and TRBJ1-2; TCRdb's D call of TRBD1 is untestable without DNA. This CDR3 has 12 amino acids. This CDR3 is CASSLTGNGYTF.

The J gene is TRBJ1-1, the V gene TRBV6-1. The CDR3 totals 14 residues. In germline, CDR1 is MNHNS, CDR2 SASEGT. This chain's CDR3 is CASSAYGPSTEAFF.

This chain joins TRBV10-3 and TRBJ2-2; the TRBD1 assignment by TCRdb is unverifiable without DNA. The CDR3 totals 14 residues. The germline V gene encodes CDR1 ENHRY and CDR2 SYGVKD. This CDR3 reads CAISDRQGAGELFF.

The chain combines TRBV5-1 with TRBJ1-4; TCRdb calls TRBD1, which cannot be checked without DNA. The CDR3 length is 15 residues. The V gene's germline CDR1 is SGHRS and CDR2 YFSETQ. The CDR3 spells CASSRTPMGNEKLYF.

The rearrangement joins TRBV20-1 to TRBJ1-2. CDR1 is DFQATT, CDR2 SNEGSKA, per germline (reference sequence). The CDR3 has 14 residues. CDR3 loop: CSAPPAEDNYGYTF.

The CDR3 sequence is CASSFRDNQPQHF. This chain connects TRBV11-2 to TRBJ1-5; TCRdb selects TRBD1, and the lack of DNA leaves this call unchecked. Germline V gives CDR1 SGHAT, CDR2 FQNNGV. CDR3 length: 13 amino acids.

The chain joins TRBV20-1 to TRBJ2-6. CDR3 size: 16 residues. Germline V CDR1 and CDR2: DFQATT, SNEGSKA (reference sequence). The CDR3: CSARDASRSGANVLTF.

The V call is TRBV7-2, the J call TRBJ2-1; lacking DNA, the TRBD1 call made by TCRdb goes unchecked. In germline, CDR1 is SGHTA, CDR2 FQGNSA. The CDR3 spans 17 residues. The chain's CDR3 is CASSFLLRDRVYNEQFF.

This rearrangement joins TRBV12-3 or TRBV12-4 to TRBJ2-1; TCRdb picks TRBD1, but there is no DNA to check that call. This CDR3 is built from 17 residues. CDR3 region: CASTPSTDSSRYNEQFF.

The CDR3 sequence is CASSLSTAYNSPLHF. The V and J genes are TRBV5-4 and TRBJ1-6. The CDR3 runs 15 residues. CDR1 SGHNT and CDR2 YYREEE come from the germline V gene (reference sequence).

V is TRBV20-1 and J is TRBJ1-1. Germline V gene sequence: CDR1 DFQATT, CDR2 SNEGSKA (reference sequence). The CDR3 loop spans 17 amino acids. The CDR3 spells CSASHEGGGTVNTEAFF.